What follows are 31 T cell receptor beta chains derived from one specimen sequenced in a study of T cells in Graves' hyperthyroidism and ophthalmopathy. Amplification of TCR beta CDR3 regions was performed using RNA transcripts as template. HTBI primers were employed in a first-round RT-PCR of the TCR CDR3. TCRdb re-derived calls from the multiplex PCR reads in MiXCR, one entry per CDR3 protein. The profile shows some 490,000 distinct CDR3 sequences, 22% of them singletons. Material for sequencing was blood. The receptors derive from a woman in her 70s with Graves' ophthalmopathy.

V gene TRBV5-1 combines with J gene TRBJ2-1, with D hard to call. The CDR3 totals 16 residues. Germline V gene lookup returns CDR1 SGHRS and CDR2 YFSETQ. V lost 4 bases to trimming and J lost 7 bases, with 21 bases between them. The CDR3 nucleotides read TGCGCCAGCAGCCCTGCGACGCCGCATCAGCAGAATGAGCAGTTCTTC. The encoded protein is CASSPATPHQQNEQFF. The full variable domain, completed using reference TRBV5-1 and TRBJ2-1, is KAGVTQTPRYLIKTRGQQVTLSCSPISGHRSVSWYQQTPGQGLQFLFEYFSETQRNKGNFPGRFSGRQFSNSRSEMNVSTLELGDSALYLCASSPATPHQQNEQFFGPGTRLTVL.

This clonotype was detected many times. This chain links TRBV7-3 with TRBJ1-1; tentative D call: TRBD1 (5 bases). This CDR3 has 13 residues. Germline V gene sequence: CDR1 SGHTA, CDR2 FQGTGA. V was trimmed by 1 base and J by 5 bases, leaving 8 bases between them. CDR3 bases: TGTGCCAGCAGCTTAATTCGGGGGACTGAAGCTTTCTTT. It codes for CASSLIRGTEAFF.

This clonotype was observed many times. The rearrangement links TRBV28 to TRBJ1-5; possible D gene TRBD1, 6 bases. The CDR3 extends over 16 amino acids. Looked up from germline, CDR1 is MDHEN and CDR2 is SYDVKM. The V end was cut by 4 bases, the J end by 0 bases, with 13 bases between. In DNA, the CDR3 is TGTGCCAGCAGTTCTAGGGGGGGGAATAGCAATCAGCCCCAGCATTTT. Translating it yields CASSSRGGNSNQPQHF.

The rearrangement joins TRBV6-1 to TRBJ1-1; D is uncertain. The CDR3 sequence is 12 residues long. Trimming shortened V by 6 bases and J by 1 base, and 6 bases separated the two germline ends. Germline CDR1 MNHNS, CDR2 SASEGT. CDR3 protein: CASRLENTEAFF. The CDR3 region has the DNA TGTGCCAGCAGACTAGAGAACACTGAAGCTTTCTTT.

This chain links TRBV30 with TRBJ2-1; TRBD1 agrees at 11 bases. The V gene end was trimmed by 2 bases and the J gene end by 6 bases; junction bases not matched to a gene: 9. This CDR3 comprises 16 residues. Germline CDR1 and CDR2: GTSNPN and SVGIG (reference sequence). This CDR3 is CAWSSPGTGGTNEQFF. The CDR3 DNA follows: TGTGCCTGGAGTTCTCCAGGGACAGGGGGTACCAATGAGCAGTTCTTC.

In DNA form, the CDR3 reads TGTGCCAGTTACTCGGGACTAGCAGCAGATACGCAGTATTTT. This gives the protein CASYSGLAADTQYF. The J gene is TRBJ2-3, the V gene TRBV2, with TRBD2 matching over 9 bases. The CDR3 is 14 amino acids. The ends lost 9 bases at V and 4 bases at J; junction bases unmatched: 8. CDR1 and CDR2 from the germline V gene are SNHLY and FYNNEI.

This chain links TRBV6-2 or TRBV6-3 with TRBJ2-5, with 8 bases lining up with TRBD2. This CDR3 has 15 residues. Germline CDR1 reads MNHEY; CDR2 reads SVGEGT. J lost 5 bases, V lost 5 bases, and 10 bases had no gene match. This CDR3 is CASSPYTSGRETQYF. CDR3 nucleotides: TGTGCCAGCAGTCCCTATACTAGCGGTAGGGAGACCCAGTACTTC.

This clonotype was seen a handful of times. This chain joins TRBV19 and TRBJ2-1; the D gene is possibly TRBD2 (5 bases). The CDR3 consists of 11 residues. The V and J ends lost 3 bases and 12 bases respectively, with 9 bases between them. Germline CDR1 and CDR2: LNHDA and SQIVND (reference sequence). The CDR3 DNA reads as TGTGCCAGTAGTATTCAAGCGGTGCAGTTCTTC. It codes for CASSIQAVQFF.

This clonotype turned up a few times. The V gene is TRBV6-6, the J gene TRBJ1-1, with a possible D match to TRBD1 (5 bases). V was clipped by 0 bases and J by 5 bases, with 10 bases between them. Germline V gene lookup returns CDR1 MNHNY and CDR2 SVGAGI (reference sequence). The CDR3 length is 14 residues. CDR3 sequence reads: CASSYSSGGTEAFF. CDR3 sequence (DNA): TGTGCCAGCAGTTACTCGTCCGGGGGAACTGAAGCTTTCTTT.

Comment on this clonotype: A read error may be the cause here, since a much bigger clone is one base away. This chain joins TRBV7-3 and TRBJ2-7, with 9 bases that match TRBD2. The CDR3 consists of 14 residues. The V segment lost 5 bases and the J segment 7 bases; nucleotides outside the gene matches: 9. The germline V gene has CDR1 SGHTA and CDR2 FQGTGA. CDR3 nucleotides: TGTGCCAGCAGCACAGCGGGGGGCGACAATGAGCAGTACTTC. It is translated as CASSTAGGDNEQYF.

This clonotype has only a few counts. The chain has TRBV9 and TRBJ2-3; 8 nucleotides match TRBD1. Trimming removed 0 bases from V and 7 bases from J; junction bases left unmatched: 7. Germline V lookup: CDR1 SGDLS, CDR2 YYNGEE. The CDR3 is made up of 15 amino acids. The DNA for the CDR3 is TGTGCCAGCAGCGTAGAGAGTAGGACAGGGAATACGCAGTATTTT. Protein: CASSVESRTGNTQYF. Full variable domain (outside the CDR3, taken from reference TRBV9 and TRBJ2-3): DSGVTQTPKHLITATGQRVTLRCSPRSGDLSVYWYQQSLDQGLQFLIQYYNGEERAKGNILERFSAQQFPDLHSELNLSSLELGDSALYFCASSVESRTGNTQYFGPGTRLTVL.

The J gene is TRBJ1-2, the V gene TRBV5-6; no firm D call. CDR1 is SGHDT, CDR2 YYEEEE, per germline. The V end lost 5 bases, the J end lost 3 bases, and 17 bases lay between the germline ends. The CDR3 has 15 amino acids. The CDR3 nucleotides are TGTGCCAGCAGTCCCGGCCCCGGGAACGACTATGGCTACACCTTC. Its protein is CASSPGPGNDYGYTF.

The sample holds many counts of this clonotype. The chain couples TRBV12-3 or TRBV12-4 to TRBJ1-1; D might be TRBD1 (5 bases). CDR3 length: 15 residues. V was cut by 6 bases and J by 0 bases, with 14 bases left in between. For the CDR3, the DNA is TGTGCCAGCAGAAGGGGAGCAGGAATGAACACTGAAGCTTTCTTT. Translating gives CASRRGAGMNTEAFF.

Concerning this clonotype: A read error may explain this, as a much larger clone is one base away. V gene TRBV7-9 combines with J gene TRBJ1-1; maybe TRBD1 (6 bases). The CDR3 consists of 14 residues. V lost 3 bases, J lost 1 base, and 9 bases lay in between. Germline V CDR1 and CDR2: SEHNR, FQNEAQ (reference sequence). The CDR3 sequence is CASSFGQSNTEAFF. For the CDR3, the DNA is TGTGCCAGCAGCTTTGGACAGTCGAACACTGAAGCTTTCTTT.

V usage is TRBV10-3 and J usage is TRBJ2-5; a possible D gene is TRBD2 (7 bases). V lost 2 bases and J 5 bases, leaving 21 bases between the germline ends. Germline assignment: CDR1 ENHRY and CDR2 SYGVKD. CDR3 length: 17 amino acids. CDR3 in DNA: TGTGCCATCAGTGAGCTGTGGGCCGGGGGGCGAGAGGAGACCCAGTACTTC. This encodes CAISELWAGGREETQYF.

This clonotype was seen a handful of times. V is TRBV28 and J is TRBJ1-2; possibly TRBD1 for D (5 bases). The CDR3 extends over 13 amino acids. From germline, CDR1 is MDHEN and CDR2 SYDVKM. The V end lost 10 bases, the J end lost 4 bases, and 16 bases lay between the germline ends. The CDR3 spells CATRTSGSYGYTF. The CDR3 coding sequence is TGTGCCACCCGGACATCGGGAAGCTATGGCTACACCTTC.

The V and J genes are TRBV30 and TRBJ2-7; TRBD2 agrees at 7 bases. The CDR3 runs to 14 residues. Germline CDR1 and CDR2: GTSNPN and SVGIG (reference sequence). J lost 1 base, V lost 2 bases, and 5 bases had no gene match. This chain's CDR3 is CAWSRIGGSYEQYF. DNA of the CDR3: TGTGCCTGGAGTAGGATCGGGGGGTCCTACGAGCAGTACTTC. Based on the CDR3 plus reference TRBV30 and TRBJ2-7, the full variable domain is SQTIHQWPATLVQPVGSPLSLECTVEGTSNPNLYWYRQAAGRGLQLLFYSVGIGQISSEVPQNLSASRPQDRQFILSSKKLLLSDSGFYLCAWSRIGGSYEQYFGPGTRLTVT.

This clonotype was seen at least ten times. The chain joins TRBV2 to TRBJ1-2; D gene ambiguous. V dropped 3 bases and J dropped 5 bases, with 10 bases sitting between them. Looked up from germline, CDR1 is SNHLY and CDR2 is FYNNEI. This CDR3 is 13 amino acids long. The CDR3 region is CASSEAVLYGYTF. The DNA of the CDR3 is TGTGCCAGCAGTGAGGCAGTTCTGTATGGCTACACCTTC. Full variable domain (remainder filled in from reference TRBV2 and TRBJ1-2): EPEVTQTPSHQVTQMGQEVILRCVPISNHLYFYWYRQILGQKVEFLVSFYNNEISEKSEIFDDQFSVERPDGSNFTLKIRSTKLEDSAMYFCASSEAVLYGYTFGSGTRLTVV.

There are a few counts of this clonotype. V usage is TRBV5-1 and J usage is TRBJ2-3; 8 positions match TRBD2. Germline-derived CDR1 and CDR2 are SGHRS and YFSETQ. CDR3 size: 14 residues. V trimming: 2 bases; J trimming: 4 bases; junction bases outside the gene matches: 3. CDR3 amino acids: CASSFLTSADTQYF. The CDR3 DNA reads as TGCGCCAGCAGCTTCCTGACTAGCGCAGATACGCAGTATTTT.

This chain joins TRBV19 and TRBJ1-3; D is unresolved. Germline V CDR1 and CDR2: LNHDA, SQIVND (reference sequence). The CDR3 covers 14 residues. V gave up 5 bases and J gave up 6 bases, with 14 bases separating them. The CDR3 DNA reads as TGTGCCAGTAGTGCGACCGGACGAACAAACACCATATATTTT. It yields the protein CASSATGRTNTIYF.

This chain connects TRBV5-1 to TRBJ2-1, with TRBD2 identical over 14 bases. Germline assignment: CDR1 SGHRS and CDR2 YFSETQ. The CDR3 is 15 amino acids. Losses at the gene ends were 4 bases for V and 10 bases for J; bases not matched to a gene: 7. The CDR3 coding sequence is TGCGCCAGCAGCCTGGGGACTAGCGGGAGTGGGGAGCAGTTCTTC. Translation gives CASSLGTSGSGEQFF.

The chain is built from TRBV30 and TRBJ1-1, with TRBD1 identical over 9 bases. Germline CDR1 and CDR2: GTSNPN and SVGIG (reference sequence). The junction had 5 bases not matched to a gene; V was cut back by 1 base and J by 5 bases. The CDR3 spans 14 residues. CDR3 nucleotide sequence: TGTGCCTGGAGTGCTCGACAGGGGGGAACTGAAGCTTTCTTT. Translated: CAWSARQGGTEAFF.

The chain recombines TRBV12-3 or TRBV12-4 with TRBJ2-1; 8 bases are shared with TRBD2. The CDR3 spans 14 residues. Losses at the gene ends were 1 base for V and 8 bases for J; bases not matched to a gene: 4. CDR3 amino acids: CASSLEGTRHEQFF. The CDR3 DNA follows: TGTGCCAGCAGTTTAGAAGGGACTAGACATGAGCAGTTCTTC.

The chain carries TRBV3-1 and TRBJ2-2; 11 bases map to TRBD2. V shed 0 bases and J 4 bases; nucleotides not matched to a gene: 4. Germline CDR1 and CDR2: LGHDT and YNNKEL (reference sequence). The CDR3 runs to 17 residues. The CDR3 sequence is CASSQDSGLAGTGELFF. Here the CDR3 DNA reads TGTGCCAGCAGCCAAGATTCCGGACTAGCGGGCACCGGGGAGCTGTTTTTT.

The chain joins TRBV6-1 to TRBJ1-2; D gene unclear. V was trimmed by 4 bases and J by 4 bases, leaving 10 bases between them. The CDR3 sequence is 13 residues long. CDR1 and CDR2 (germline): MNHNS, SASEGT. The CDR3, as DNA: TGTGCCAGCAGTGGGCTGCTTGCCTATGGCTACACCTTC. Amino acid sequence: CASSGLLAYGYTF.

The chain joins TRBV2 to TRBJ2-3, with TRBD2 as a possible D gene (6 bases). Germline V gives CDR1 SNHLY, CDR2 FYNNEI. The CDR3 is made up of 13 amino acids. V dropped 4 bases and J dropped 8 bases, with 13 bases sitting between them. CDR3 protein: CASSGGDPVTQYF. CDR3 sequence (DNA): TGTGCCAGCAGTGGCGGGGACCCTGTTACGCAGTATTTT.

The rearrangement joins TRBV10-3 to TRBJ1-1; D is perhaps TRBD1 (5 bases). Germline CDR1 and CDR2: ENHRY and SYGVKD. The CDR3 sequence is 14 residues long. V gave up 10 bases and J gave up 1 base, with 16 bases separating them. In nucleotides, the CDR3 is TGTGCCACCAGAGAGGGGAGGCGGAACACTGAAGCTTTCTTT. It is translated as CATREGRRNTEAFF.

This clonotype came up many times. V is TRBV11-2 and J is TRBJ2-1; D may be TRBD2 (6 bases). The CDR3 has 12 amino acids. From germline, CDR1 is SGHAT and CDR2 FQNNGV. Trimming cost V 7 bases and J 10 bases, with 14 bases left between them. The CDR3 protein is CASTAGWREQFF. The DNA of the CDR3 is TGTGCCAGCACCGCGGGGTGGCGGGAGCAGTTCTTC.

This clonotype was observed a handful of times. The rearrangement uses TRBV20-1 and TRBJ2-5; D ambiguous. Between the trimmed V and J ends, which lost 6 bases and 4 bases, there was a span of 12 bases. The germline V gene has CDR1 DFQATT and CDR2 SNEGSKA (reference sequence). This CDR3 is built from 12 residues. CDR3 coding DNA: TGCAGTGCCTTGGATGGGGTAGAGACCCAGTACTTC. Its translation is CSALDGVETQYF.

This clonotype was seen only a few times. The chain couples TRBV29-1 to TRBJ2-1; D call uncertain. The CDR3 covers 14 residues. The germline gives CDR1 SQVTM, CDR2 ANQGSEA. Trimming cost V 5 bases and J 4 bases, with 15 bases left between them. The CDR3 bases are TGCAGCGTTATGATAGCTGGGCTGTACAATGAGCAGTTCTTC. It codes for CSVMIAGLYNEQFF.

This clonotype was observed a few times. V and J are TRBV12-5 and TRBJ2-7; D assignment may be TRBD1 or TRBD2 (5 bases each). There are 15 residues in the CDR3. V lost 6 bases, J lost 1 base, and 16 bases lay in between. Germline CDR1 and CDR2: LGHNT and FRNRAP. The CDR3 DNA reads TGTGCTAGTGGCCCTTTTGGGGGTTCATCCTACGAGCAGTACTTC. Protein sequence: CASGPFGGSSYEQYF.